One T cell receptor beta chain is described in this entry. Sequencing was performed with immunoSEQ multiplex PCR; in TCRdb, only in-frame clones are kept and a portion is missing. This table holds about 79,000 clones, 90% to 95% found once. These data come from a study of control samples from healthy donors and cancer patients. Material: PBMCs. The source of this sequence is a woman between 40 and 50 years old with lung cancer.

The CDR3: CAWTGGTDTQYF. The CDR3 DNA reads as TGTGCCTGGACAGGGGGCACAGATACGCAGTATTTT. The chain joins TRBV30 to TRBJ2-3, with D possibly being TRBD1 (6 bases). Trimming pared 4 bases from V and 1 base from J, leaving 6 bases between. Germline CDR1 is GTSNPN and CDR2 is SVGIG (reference sequence). The CDR3 is 12 amino acids.